This is a list of T cell receptor beta chains from one sample in a study of blood T cell repertoires in COVID-19. TCRdb's table, derived via immunoSEQ multiplex PCR, lists solely in-frame clones and lacks some. The table shows 45,000 to 55,000 clones, with approximately 88% occurring only once. The material sequenced was peripheral blood. These receptors all stem from a man in his fifties or sixties with active COVID-19. Each CDR3 is given with its conserved first and last residue. A D gene is named only where the DNA matches it firmly. A row's size may be missing; if present it is once, few, many or a size class.

D gene,clone size,J gene,V gene,CDR3 DNA,CDR3 protein
TRBD2,.,TRBJ2-3,TRBV15,TGTGCCACCAGCAGAACTAGCGTAGATACGCAGTATTTT,CATSRTSVDTQYF
.,.,TRBJ2-2,TRBV10-1,TGCGCCAGCAAGTTACCCTGGCTGAACACCGGGGAGCTGTTTTTT,CASKLPWLNTGELFF
.,.,TRBJ1-1,TRBV6-2/TRBV6-3,TGTGCCAGCAGTTACTCGGCCGGGGGCACTGAAGCTTTCTTT,CASSYSAGGTEAFF
.,few,TRBJ2-7,TRBV5-4,TGTGCCAGCAGCTCGGGGGTCGGAGGTGCCTACGAGCAGTACTTC,CASSSGVGGAYEQYF
.,.,TRBJ2-3,TRBV5-1,TGCGCCAGCAGCTTGCTCGGCAGGGGCTCGGATACGCAGTATTTT,CASSLLGRGSDTQYF
.,.,TRBJ1-2,TRBV19,TGTGCCTCCCTTCAAAGCAAGATCTATGGCTACACCTTC,CASLQSKIYGYTF
.,.,TRBJ2-7,TRBV27,TGTGCCAGCAGGGGGCAGGGGAGCGACGAGCAGTACTTC,CASRGQGSDEQYF
.,few,TRBJ1-6,TRBV27,TGTGCCAGCAGTTTAAGGGACACCTATAATTCACCCCTCCACTTT,CASSLRDTYNSPLHF
TRBD1,.,TRBJ2-7,TRBV2,TGTGCCAGCACCGGGACAGTAGGAGAGCAGTACTTC,CASTGTVGEQYF
.,.,TRBJ2-5,TRBV4-1,TGCGCCAGCAGCCAAGAAAACAGGGATTTTGAGACCCAGTACTTC,CASSQENRDFETQYF
TRBD1,.,TRBJ1-4,TRBV2,TGTGCCAGCAATTGGGACAGCGGAGGGGAAAAACTGTTTTTT,CASNWDSGGEKLFF
.,.,TRBJ2-7,TRBV7-9,TGTGCCAGCAGCCCGCCCGGGACTCTCGGGGGCTCCTACGAGCAGTACTTC,CASSPPGTLGGSYEQYF
TRBD2,once,TRBJ2-1,TRBV6-2/TRBV6-3,TGTGCCAGCAGTTATCCTAGCGGGGGGTTGTACAATGAGCAGTTCTTC,CASSYPSGGLYNEQFF
.,.,TRBJ2-2,TRBV6-4,TGTGCCAGCAGTGCCACCAGGGCCGGGGAGCTGTTTTTT,CASSATRAGELFF
TRBD1,.,TRBJ1-5,TRBV27,TGTGCCAGCAGTTGGGACAGCGGGCCCAATCAGCCCCAGCATTTT,CASSWDSGPNQPQHF
.,.,TRBJ1-2,TRBV3-1/TRBV3-2,TGTGCCAGCAGCCCGGCGGCCAGGGCTAATAACTATGGCTACACCTTC,CASSPAARANNYGYTF
TRBD2,.,TRBJ2-1,TRBV7-2,TGTGCCAGCAGCCCCCAAGGGAGGACTAGCTTCGCCTACAATGAGCAGTTCTTC,CASSPQGRTSFAYNEQFF
TRBD1,.,TRBJ1-1,TRBV9,TGTGCCAGCAGCAAAACAGGGGGCGGCGACACTGAAGCTTTCTTT,CASSKTGGGDTEAFF
.,.,TRBJ2-1,TRBV5-1,TGCGCCAGCAGCTTGGAGGACAGCTACAATGAGCAGTTCTTC,CASSLEDSYNEQFF
.,.,TRBJ1-4,TRBV19,TGTGCCAGTAGTCCGTACAGGGTAGGAGGAGAAAAACTGTTTTTT,CASSPYRVGGEKLFF
TRBD2,.,TRBJ2-1,TRBV4-1,TGCGCCAGCGGGGGCGGGGGGAACAATGAGCAGTTCTTC,CASGGGGNNEQFF
.,once,TRBJ2-3,TRBV5-1,TGCGCCAGCAGCTTGGGGGAGGTCACAGATACGCAGTATTTT,CASSLGEVTDTQYF
.,.,TRBJ1-3,TRBV5-1,TGCGCCAGCAGCTTGGATAGTTTACTCTCCTTCTCTGGAAACACCATATATTTT,CASSLDSLLSFSGNTIYF
TRBD1,.,TRBJ1-2,TRBV6-5,TGTGCCAGCAGTAGAGGGACAGCCTATGGCTACACCTTC,CASSRGTAYGYTF
TRBD1,.,TRBJ1-6,TRBV27,TGTGCCAGCAGTCAGGACAGGCGGTATTCACCCCTCCACTTT,CASSQDRRYSPLHF
.,.,TRBJ2-7,TRBV18,TGTGCCAGCTCACCACGGTCCCTCTCGAGCTCCTACGAGCAGTACTTC,CASSPRSLSSSYEQYF
.,.,TRBJ1-4,TRBV10-3,TGTGCCATCAGTTCGGAGGGGCGGACTAATGAAAAACTGTTTTTT,CAISSEGRTNEKLFF
.,.,TRBJ2-7,TRBV19,TGTGCCAGTAGTATCAACGGCCCACAGGTTTACGAGCAGTACTTC,CASSINGPQVYEQYF
.,.,TRBJ2-7,TRBV27,TGTGCCAGCGCCATCGGACTGCCTCTTAGGAACGAGCAGTACTTC,CASAIGLPLRNEQYF
.,.,TRBJ2-2,TRBV21-1,TGTGCCAGCAGCAAAGAATCGGTTTCGGAGCGGGGGGGCACCGGGGAGCTGTTTTTT,CASSKESVSERGGTGELFF
.,.,TRBJ1-1,TRBV10-2,TGCGCCAGCAGTGATTACAGGGTAGTGAACACTGAAGCTTTCTTT,CASSDYRVVNTEAFF
TRBD1,.,TRBJ2-3,TRBV6-4,TGTGCCAGCAGTGTGGGACAGGGCGTAGATACGCAGTATTTT,CASSVGQGVDTQYF
.,.,TRBJ2-2,TRBV6-2/TRBV6-3,TGTGCCAGCAGTTTCTCAGGGGTTAACACCGGGGAGCTGTTTTTT,CASSFSGVNTGELFF
.,.,TRBJ2-5,TRBV18,TGTGCCAGCTCTCGACAACAGGGTTGGGAGACCCAGTACTTC,CASSRQQGWETQYF
.,.,TRBJ2-1,TRBV5-4,TGTGCCAGCAGCCCGCAGGGTTACAATGAGCAGTTCTTC,CASSPQGYNEQFF